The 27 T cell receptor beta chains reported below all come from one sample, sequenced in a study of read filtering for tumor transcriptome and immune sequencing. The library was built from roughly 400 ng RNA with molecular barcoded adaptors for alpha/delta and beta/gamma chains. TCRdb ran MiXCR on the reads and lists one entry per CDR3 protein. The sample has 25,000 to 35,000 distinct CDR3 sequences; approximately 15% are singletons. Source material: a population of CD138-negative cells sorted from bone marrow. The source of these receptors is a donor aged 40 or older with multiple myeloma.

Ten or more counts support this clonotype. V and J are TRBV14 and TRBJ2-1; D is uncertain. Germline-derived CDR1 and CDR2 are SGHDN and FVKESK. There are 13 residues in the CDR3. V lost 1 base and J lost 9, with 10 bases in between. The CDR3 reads CASSQVGLSEQFF. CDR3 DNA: TGTGCCAGCAGCCAAGTGGGGTTGAGTGAGCAGTTCTTC.

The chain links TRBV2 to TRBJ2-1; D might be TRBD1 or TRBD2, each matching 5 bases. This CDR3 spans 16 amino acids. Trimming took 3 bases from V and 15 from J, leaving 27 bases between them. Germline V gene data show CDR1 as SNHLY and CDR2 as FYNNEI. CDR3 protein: CASSEVAGWGKDKRFF. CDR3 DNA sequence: TGTGCCAGCAGTGAGGTCGCAGGCTGGGGGAAAGATAAGCGGTTCTTC.

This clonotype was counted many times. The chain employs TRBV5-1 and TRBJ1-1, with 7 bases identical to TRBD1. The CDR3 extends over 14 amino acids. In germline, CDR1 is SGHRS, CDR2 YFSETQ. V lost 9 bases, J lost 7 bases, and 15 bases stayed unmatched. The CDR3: CATGSGTEGLEAFF. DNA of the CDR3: TGCGCCACCGGTTCCGGGACAGAGGGCCTTGAAGCTTTCTTT.

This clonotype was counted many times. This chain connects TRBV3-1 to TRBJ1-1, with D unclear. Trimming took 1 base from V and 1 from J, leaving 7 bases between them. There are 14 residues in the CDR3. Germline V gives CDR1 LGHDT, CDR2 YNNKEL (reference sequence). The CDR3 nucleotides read TGTGCCAGCAGCCAAGGAAGAAAGAACACTGAAGCTTTCTTT. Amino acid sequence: CASSQGRKNTEAFF.

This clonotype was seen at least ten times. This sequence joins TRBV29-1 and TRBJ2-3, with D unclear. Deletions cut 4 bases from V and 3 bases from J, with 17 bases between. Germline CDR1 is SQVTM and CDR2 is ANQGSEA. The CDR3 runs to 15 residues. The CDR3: CSVVPRLGITDTQYF. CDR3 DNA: TGCAGCGTTGTTCCCCGGTTGGGGATAACAGATACGCAGTATTTT.

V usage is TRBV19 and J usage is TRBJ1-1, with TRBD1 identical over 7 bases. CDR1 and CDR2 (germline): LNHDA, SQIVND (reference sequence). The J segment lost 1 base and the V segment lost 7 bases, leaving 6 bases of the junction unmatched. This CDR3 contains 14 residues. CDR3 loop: CASTDRARNTEAFF. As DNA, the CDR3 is TGTGCCAGTACAGACAGGGCTCGGAACACTGAAGCTTTCTTT.

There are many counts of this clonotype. In DNA form, the CDR3 reads TGCAGCGGCCGGGCTCATATAACAGATACGCAGTATTTT. It is translated as CSGRAHITDTQYF. The chain recombines TRBV29-1 with TRBJ2-3; D is uncertain. The ends were cut back, 7 bases at V and 3 bases at J, with 14 bases in the middle. There are 13 residues in the CDR3. Germline values: CDR1 SQVTM, CDR2 ANQGSEA.

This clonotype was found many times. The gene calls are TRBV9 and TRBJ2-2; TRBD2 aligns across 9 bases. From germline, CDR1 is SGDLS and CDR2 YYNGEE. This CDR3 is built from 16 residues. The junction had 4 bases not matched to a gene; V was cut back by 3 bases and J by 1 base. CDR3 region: CASSEASGENTGELFF. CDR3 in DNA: TGTGCCAGCAGCGAGGCTAGCGGGGAGAACACCGGGGAGCTGTTTTTT.

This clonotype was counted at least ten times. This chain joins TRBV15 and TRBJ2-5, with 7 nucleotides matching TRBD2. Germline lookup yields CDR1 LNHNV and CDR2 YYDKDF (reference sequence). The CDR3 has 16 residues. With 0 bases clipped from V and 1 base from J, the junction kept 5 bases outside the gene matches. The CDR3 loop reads CATSRDDRGVQETQYF. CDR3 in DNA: TGTGCCACCAGCAGAGATGACCGGGGGGTCCAAGAGACCCAGTACTTC. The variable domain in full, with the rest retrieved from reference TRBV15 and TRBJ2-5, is DAMVIQNPRYQVTQFGKPVTLSCSQTLNHNVMYWYQQKSSQAPKLLFHYYDKDFNNEADTPDNFQSRRPNTSFCFLDIRSPGLGDTAMYLCATSRDDRGVQETQYFGPGTRLLVL.

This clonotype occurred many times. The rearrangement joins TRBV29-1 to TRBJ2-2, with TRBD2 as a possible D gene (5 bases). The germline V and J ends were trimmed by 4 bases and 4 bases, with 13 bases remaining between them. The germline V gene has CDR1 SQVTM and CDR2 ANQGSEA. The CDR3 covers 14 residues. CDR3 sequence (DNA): TGCAGCGTTGGCAGCAGCGGAGGCACCGGGGAGCTGTTTTTT. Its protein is CSVGSSGGTGELFF.

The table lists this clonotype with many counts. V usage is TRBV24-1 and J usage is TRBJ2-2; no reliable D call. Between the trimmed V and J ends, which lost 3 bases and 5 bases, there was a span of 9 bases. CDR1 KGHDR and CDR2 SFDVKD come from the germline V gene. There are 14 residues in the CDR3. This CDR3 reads CATSDRTDTGELFF. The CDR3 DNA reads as TGTGCCACCAGTGATAGAACAGATACCGGGGAGCTGTTTTTT.

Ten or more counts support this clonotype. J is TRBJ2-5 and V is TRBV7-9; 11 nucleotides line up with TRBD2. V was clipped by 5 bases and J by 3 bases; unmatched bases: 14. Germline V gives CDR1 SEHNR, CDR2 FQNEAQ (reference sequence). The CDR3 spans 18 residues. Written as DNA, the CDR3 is TGTGCCAGCAGCCCCACTTACGGGACTAGCGGCGGGAAAGAGACCCAGTACTTC. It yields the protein CASSPTYGTSGGKETQYF.

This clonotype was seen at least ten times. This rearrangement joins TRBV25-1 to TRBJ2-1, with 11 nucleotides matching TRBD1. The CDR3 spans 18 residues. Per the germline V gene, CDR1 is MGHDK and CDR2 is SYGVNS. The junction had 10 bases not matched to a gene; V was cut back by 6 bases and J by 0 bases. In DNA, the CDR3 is TGTGCCAGCAGCGGCAAGGACAGGGGGCAATTCTCCTACAATGAGCAGTTCTTC. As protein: CASSGKDRGQFSYNEQFF.

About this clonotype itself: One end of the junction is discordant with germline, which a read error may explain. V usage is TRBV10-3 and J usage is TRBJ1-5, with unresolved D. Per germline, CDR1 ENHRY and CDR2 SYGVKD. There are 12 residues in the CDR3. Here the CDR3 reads CAVRGNNRPQHF. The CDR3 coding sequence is TGTGCCGTCCGGGGTAACAATCGGCCCCAGCATTTT.

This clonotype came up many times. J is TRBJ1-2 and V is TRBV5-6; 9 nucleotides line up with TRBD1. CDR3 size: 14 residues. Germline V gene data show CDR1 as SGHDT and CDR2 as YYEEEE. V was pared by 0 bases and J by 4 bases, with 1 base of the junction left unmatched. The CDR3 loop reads CASSLEGQGYGYTF. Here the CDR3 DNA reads TGTGCCAGCAGCTTGGAGGGACAGGGCTATGGCTACACCTTC.

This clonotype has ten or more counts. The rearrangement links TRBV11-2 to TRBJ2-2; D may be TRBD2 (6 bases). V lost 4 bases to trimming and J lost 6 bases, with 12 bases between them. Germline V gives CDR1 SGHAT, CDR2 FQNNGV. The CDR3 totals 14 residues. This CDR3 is CASSWGVSAGELFF. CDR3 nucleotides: TGTGCCAGCAGCTGGGGGGTATCGGCCGGGGAGCTGTTTTTT.

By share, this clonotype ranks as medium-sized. The CDR3, as DNA: TGTGCCAGCAGTGAATTTGGAGGGGGCACTGAAGCTTTCTTT. It is translated as CASSEFGGGTEAFF. The V call is TRBV25-1, the J call TRBJ1-1; weak D call: TRBD1 (6 bases). In germline, CDR1 is MGHDK, CDR2 SYGVNS. V was trimmed by 1 base and J by 4 bases, leaving 10 bases between them. This CDR3 contains 14 residues.

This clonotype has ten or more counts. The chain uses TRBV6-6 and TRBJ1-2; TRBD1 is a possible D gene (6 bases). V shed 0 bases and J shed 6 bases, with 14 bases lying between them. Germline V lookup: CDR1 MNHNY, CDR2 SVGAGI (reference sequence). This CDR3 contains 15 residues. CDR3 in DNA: TGTGCCAGCAGTTACTCCACAGGGAGGCCGGATGGCTACACCTTC. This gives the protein CASSYSTGRPDGYTF.

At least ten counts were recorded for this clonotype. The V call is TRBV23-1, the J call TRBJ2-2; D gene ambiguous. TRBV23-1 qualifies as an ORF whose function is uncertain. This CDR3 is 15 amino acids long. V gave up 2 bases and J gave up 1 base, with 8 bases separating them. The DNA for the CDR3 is TGCGCCAGCAGTCAAACCCACCAGAACACCGGGGAGCTGTTTTTT. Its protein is CASSQTHQNTGELFF.

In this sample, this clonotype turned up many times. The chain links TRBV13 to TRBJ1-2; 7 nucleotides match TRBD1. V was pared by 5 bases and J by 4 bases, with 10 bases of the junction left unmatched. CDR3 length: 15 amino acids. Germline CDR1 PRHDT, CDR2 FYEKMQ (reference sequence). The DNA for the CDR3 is TGTGCCAGCAGCCTAATTGACAGGGCGGGCTATGGCTACACCTTC. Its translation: CASSLIDRAGYGYTF. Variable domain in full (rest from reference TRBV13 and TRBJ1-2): AAGVIQSPRHLIKEKRETATLKCYPIPRHDTVYWYQQGPGQDPQFLISFYEKMQSDKGSIPDRFSAQQFSDYHSELNMSSLELGDSALYFCASSLIDRAGYGYTFGSGTRLTVV.

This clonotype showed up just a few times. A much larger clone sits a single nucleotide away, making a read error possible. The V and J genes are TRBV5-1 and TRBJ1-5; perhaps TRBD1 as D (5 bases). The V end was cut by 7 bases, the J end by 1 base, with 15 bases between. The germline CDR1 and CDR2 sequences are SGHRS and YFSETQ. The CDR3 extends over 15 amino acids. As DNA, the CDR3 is TGCGCCAGCGGCATAACGGGGGAGAGCAATCAGCCCCAGCATTTT. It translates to CASGITGESNQPQHF.

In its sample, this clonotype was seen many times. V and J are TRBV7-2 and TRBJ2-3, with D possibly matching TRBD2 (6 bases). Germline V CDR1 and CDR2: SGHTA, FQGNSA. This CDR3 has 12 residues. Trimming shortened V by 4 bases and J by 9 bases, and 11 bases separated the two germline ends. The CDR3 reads CASSSRLVTQYF. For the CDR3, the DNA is TGTGCCAGCAGCTCCCGACTAGTAACGCAGTATTTT.

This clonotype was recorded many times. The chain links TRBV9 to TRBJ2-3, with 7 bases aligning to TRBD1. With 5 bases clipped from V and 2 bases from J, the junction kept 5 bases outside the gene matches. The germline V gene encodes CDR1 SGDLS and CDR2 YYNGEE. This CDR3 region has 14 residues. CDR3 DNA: TGTGCCAGCAGAGCCGGACAGGCCACAGATACGCAGTATTTT. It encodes CASRAGQATDTQYF.

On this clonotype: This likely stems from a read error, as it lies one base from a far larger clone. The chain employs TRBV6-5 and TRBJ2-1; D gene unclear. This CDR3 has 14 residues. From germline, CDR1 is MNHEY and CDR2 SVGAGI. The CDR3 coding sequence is TGTGCCAGCAGTTACGAGAGCTCCTACACTGAGCAGTTCTTC. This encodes CASSYESSYTEQFF.

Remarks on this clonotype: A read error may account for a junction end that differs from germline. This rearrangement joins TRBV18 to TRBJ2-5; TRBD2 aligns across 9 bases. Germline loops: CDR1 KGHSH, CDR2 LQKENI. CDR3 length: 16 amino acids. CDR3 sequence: CASSPRQAGGPETKYF. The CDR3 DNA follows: TGTGCCAGCTCACCTAGGCAAGCGGGAGGTCCAGAGACCAAGTACTTC.

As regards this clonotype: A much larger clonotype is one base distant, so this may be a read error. The CDR3 sequence: CASSLAGGYTGELFF. CDR3 in DNA: TGTGCCAGCAGCTTAGCGGGGGGCTACACCGGGGAGCTGTTTTTT. The chain links TRBV7-6 to TRBJ2-2, with D tentatively TRBD1 or TRBD2 (6 bases each). Trimming left V 0 bases short and J 3 bases short, with 8 bases between. Germline V gene data show CDR1 as SGHVS and CDR2 as FNYEAQ. There are 15 residues in the CDR3.

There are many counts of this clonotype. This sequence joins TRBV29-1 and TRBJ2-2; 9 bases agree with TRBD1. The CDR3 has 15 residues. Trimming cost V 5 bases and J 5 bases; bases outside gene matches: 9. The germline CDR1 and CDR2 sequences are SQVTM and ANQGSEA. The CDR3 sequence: CSVSPGQGWTGELFF. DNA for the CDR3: TGCAGCGTTTCCCCGGGACAGGGTTGGACCGGGGAGCTGTTTTTT.